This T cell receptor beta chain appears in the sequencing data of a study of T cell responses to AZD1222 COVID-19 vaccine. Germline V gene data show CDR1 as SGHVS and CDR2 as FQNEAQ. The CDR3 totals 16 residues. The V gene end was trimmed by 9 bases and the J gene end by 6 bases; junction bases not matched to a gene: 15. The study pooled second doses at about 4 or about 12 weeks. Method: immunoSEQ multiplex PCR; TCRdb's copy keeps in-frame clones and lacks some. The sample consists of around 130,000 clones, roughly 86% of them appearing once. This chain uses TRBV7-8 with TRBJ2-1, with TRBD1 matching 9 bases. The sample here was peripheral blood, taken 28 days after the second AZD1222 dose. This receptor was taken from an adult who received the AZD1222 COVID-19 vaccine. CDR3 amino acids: CASQSTIQGAVNEQFF. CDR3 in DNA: TGTGCCAGTCAGAGTACCATACAGGGGGCGGTCAATGAGCAGTTCTTC.